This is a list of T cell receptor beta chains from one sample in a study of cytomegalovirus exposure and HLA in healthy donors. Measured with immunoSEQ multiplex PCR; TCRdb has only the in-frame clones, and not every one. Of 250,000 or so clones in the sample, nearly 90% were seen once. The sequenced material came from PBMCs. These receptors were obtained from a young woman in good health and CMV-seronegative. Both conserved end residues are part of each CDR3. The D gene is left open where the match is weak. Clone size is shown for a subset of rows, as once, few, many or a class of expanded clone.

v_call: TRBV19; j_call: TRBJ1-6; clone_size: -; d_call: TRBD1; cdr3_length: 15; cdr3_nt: TGTGCCAGTAGTCTCCAGGGGGGTAATAATTCACCCCTCCACTTT; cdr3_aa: CASSLQGGNNSPLHF
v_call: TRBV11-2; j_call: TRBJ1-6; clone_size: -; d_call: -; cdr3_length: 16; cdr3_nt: TGTGCCAGCAGCTTGGGGGGGCCTCTTTATAATTCACCCCTCCACTTT; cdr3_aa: CASSLGGPLYNSPLHF
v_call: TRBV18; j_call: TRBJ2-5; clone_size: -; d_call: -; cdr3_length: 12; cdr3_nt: TGTGCCAGCGCCAGAATCAGTGAGACCCAGTACTTC; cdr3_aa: CASARISETQYF
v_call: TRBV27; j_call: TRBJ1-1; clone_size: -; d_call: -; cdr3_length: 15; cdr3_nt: TGTGCCAGCAGTTTATCGCCAGGCTCGAACACTGAAGCTTTCTTT; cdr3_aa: CASSLSPGSNTEAFF
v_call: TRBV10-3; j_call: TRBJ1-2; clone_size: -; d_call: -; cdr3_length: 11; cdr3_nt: TGTGCCATCACAGATTCGGGTGGCTACACCTTC; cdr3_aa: CAITDSGGYTF
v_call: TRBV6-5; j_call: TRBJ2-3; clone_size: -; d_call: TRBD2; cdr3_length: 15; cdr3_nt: TGTGCCAGCAGTCGGGGGGGAGGGCCCACAGATACGCAGTATTTT; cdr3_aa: CASSRGGGPTDTQYF
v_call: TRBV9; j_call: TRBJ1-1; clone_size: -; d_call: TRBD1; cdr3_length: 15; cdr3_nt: TGTGCCAGCAGCCTCTCGGGACAGGGGGCCACTGAAGCTTTCTTT; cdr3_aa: CASSLSGQGATEAFF
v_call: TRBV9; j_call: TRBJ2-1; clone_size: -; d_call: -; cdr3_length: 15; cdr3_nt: TGTGCCAGCAGCGTAGGTGGCATCTCCTACAATGAGCAGTTCTTC; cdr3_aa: CASSVGGISYNEQFF
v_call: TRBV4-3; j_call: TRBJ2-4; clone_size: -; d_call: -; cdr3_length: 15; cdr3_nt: TGCGCCAGCAGCCAAGACGACCGCCCCAGGGACATTCAGTACTTC; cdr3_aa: CASSQDDRPRDIQYF
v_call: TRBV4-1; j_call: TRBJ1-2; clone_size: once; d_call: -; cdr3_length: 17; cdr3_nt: TGCGCCAGCAACCTCGTGGAGGACAGCCAGACTAACTATGGCTACACCTTC; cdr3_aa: CASNLVEDSQTNYGYTF
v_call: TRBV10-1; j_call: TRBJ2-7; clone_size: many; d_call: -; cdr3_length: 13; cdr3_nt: TGCGCCAGCAGTGGACGACAGGCCTACGAGCAGTACTTC; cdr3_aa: CASSGRQAYEQYF
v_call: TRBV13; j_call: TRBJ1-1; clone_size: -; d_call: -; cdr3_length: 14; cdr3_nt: TGTGCCAGCAGCTCCCGACTGATGAACACTGAAGCTTTCTTT; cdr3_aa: CASSSRLMNTEAFF
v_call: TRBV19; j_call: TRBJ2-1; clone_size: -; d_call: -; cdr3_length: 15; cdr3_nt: TGTGCCAGTAGTATAGACGAGAGCTCCTACAATGAGCAGTTCTTC; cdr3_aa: CASSIDESSYNEQFF
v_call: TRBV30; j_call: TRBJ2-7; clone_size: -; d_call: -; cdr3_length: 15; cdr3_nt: TGTGCCTGGAGTCTCCGGACAAAACACTCCTACGAGCAGTACTTC; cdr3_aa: CAWSLRTKHSYEQYF
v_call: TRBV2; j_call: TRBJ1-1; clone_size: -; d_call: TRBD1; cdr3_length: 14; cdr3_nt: TGTGCCAGCAGGGGACAGGGGGTGAACACTGAAGCTTTCTTT; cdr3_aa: CASRGQGVNTEAFF
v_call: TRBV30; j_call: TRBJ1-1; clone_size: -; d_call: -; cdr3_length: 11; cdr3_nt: TGTGCCTGGAGGGAGGACACTGAAGCTTTCTTT; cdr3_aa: CAWREDTEAFF
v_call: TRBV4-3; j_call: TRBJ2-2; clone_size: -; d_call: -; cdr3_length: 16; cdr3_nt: TGCGCCAGCAGCCAAGGTTACAGGTTAGGCACCGGGGAGCTGTTTTTT; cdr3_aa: CASSQGYRLGTGELFF
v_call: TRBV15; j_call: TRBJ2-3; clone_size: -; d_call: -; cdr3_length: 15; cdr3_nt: TGTGCCACCAGCCGGGAGGTAGGGGGGGCAGATACGCAGTATTTT; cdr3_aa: CATSREVGGADTQYF
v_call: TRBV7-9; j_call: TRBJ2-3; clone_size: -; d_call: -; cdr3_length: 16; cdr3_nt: TGTGCCACCCGCTCGTCTTGGGGGGGGGCCGGAGATACGCAGTATTTT; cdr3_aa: CATRSSWGGAGDTQYF
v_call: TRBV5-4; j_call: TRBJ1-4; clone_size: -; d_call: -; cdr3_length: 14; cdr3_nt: TGTGCCAGCAGTTTTCAGGGGACTAATGAAAAACTGTTTTTT; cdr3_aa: CASSFQGTNEKLFF
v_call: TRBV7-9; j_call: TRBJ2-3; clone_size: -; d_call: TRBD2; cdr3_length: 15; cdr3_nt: TGTGCCAGCAGCGTGACTAGCGGGGGAACAGATACGCAGTATTTT; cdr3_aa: CASSVTSGGTDTQYF
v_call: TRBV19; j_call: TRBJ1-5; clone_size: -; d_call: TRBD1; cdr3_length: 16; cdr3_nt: TGTGCCAGTAGCCCTAGGACAGGGGCGAGCAATCAGCCCCAGCATTTT; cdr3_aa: CASSPRTGASNQPQHF
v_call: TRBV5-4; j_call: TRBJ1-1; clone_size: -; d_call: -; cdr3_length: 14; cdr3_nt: TGTGCCAGCAGCTTGGCGACGGGGGACACTGAAGCTTTCTTT; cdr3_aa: CASSLATGDTEAFF
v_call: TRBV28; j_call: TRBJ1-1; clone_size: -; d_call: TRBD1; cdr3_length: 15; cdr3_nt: TGTGCCAGCAGTTTAGTAGCAGGGGGTTACACTGAAGCTTTCTTT; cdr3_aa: CASSLVAGGYTEAFF
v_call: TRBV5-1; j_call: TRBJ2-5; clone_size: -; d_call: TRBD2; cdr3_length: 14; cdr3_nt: TGCGCCAGCAGCTTAGCGGGGGGCCAAGAGACCCAGTACTTC; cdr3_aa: CASSLAGGQETQYF
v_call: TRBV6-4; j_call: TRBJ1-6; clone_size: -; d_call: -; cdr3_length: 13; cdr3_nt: TGTGCCAGCAGTGCCGAAGCCGGGTCACCCCTCCACTTT; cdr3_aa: CASSAEAGSPLHF
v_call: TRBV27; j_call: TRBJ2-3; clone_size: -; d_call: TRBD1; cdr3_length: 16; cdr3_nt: TGTGCCAGCAGTCCTCCCGGGACAGGGACCAAAGATACGCAGTATTTT; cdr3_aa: CASSPPGTGTKDTQYF
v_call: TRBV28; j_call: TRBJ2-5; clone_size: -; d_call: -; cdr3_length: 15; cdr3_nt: TGTGCCAGCAGGCCCGACAGTCCCGGAGGGGAGACCCAGTACTTC; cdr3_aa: CASRPDSPGGETQYF
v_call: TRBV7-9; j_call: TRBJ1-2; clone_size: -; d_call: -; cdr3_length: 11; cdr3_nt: TGTGCCAGCAGCGTACTCGGTGGCTACACCTTC; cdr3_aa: CASSVLGGYTF
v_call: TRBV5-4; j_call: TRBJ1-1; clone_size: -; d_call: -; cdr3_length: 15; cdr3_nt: TGTGCCAGCAGCCCGCGAAACAGGGTAGACACTGAAGCTTTCTTT; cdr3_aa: CASSPRNRVDTEAFF
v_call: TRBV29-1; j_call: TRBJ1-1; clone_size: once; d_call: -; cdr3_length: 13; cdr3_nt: TGCAGCGGCGCCGGGTTATTGAACACTGAAGCTTTCTTT; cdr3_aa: CSGAGLLNTEAFF
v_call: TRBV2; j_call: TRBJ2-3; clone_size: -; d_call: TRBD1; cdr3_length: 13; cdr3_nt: TGTGCCAGCACGGGACAGGGCACAGATACGCAGTATTTT; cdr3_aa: CASTGQGTDTQYF
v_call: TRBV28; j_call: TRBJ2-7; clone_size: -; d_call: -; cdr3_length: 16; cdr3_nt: TGTGCCAGCACCTCACCAAAAGGTCCAGGGGAATACGAGCAGTACTTC; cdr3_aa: CASTSPKGPGEYEQYF
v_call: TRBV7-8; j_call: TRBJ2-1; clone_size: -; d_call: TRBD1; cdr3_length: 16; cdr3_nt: TGTGCCAGCAGCCCCGAGGGGGCAGGGGGCTTCAATGAGCAGTTCTTC; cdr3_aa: CASSPEGAGGFNEQFF
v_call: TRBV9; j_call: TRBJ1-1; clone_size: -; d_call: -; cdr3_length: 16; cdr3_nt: TGTGCCAGCAGCGTAGAGGATAGGGTGGGAGGTACTGAAGCTTTCTTT; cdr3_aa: CASSVEDRVGGTEAFF
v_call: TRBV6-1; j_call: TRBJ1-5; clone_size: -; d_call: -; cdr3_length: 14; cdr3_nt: TGTGCCATAGGACAGCCCCTTAGCAATCAGCCCCAGCATTTT; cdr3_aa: CAIGQPLSNQPQHF
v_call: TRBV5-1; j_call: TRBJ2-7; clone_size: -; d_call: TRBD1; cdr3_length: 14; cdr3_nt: TGCGCCAGCAGCACTGCGACAGGGAACTACGAGCAGTACTTC; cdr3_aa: CASSTATGNYEQYF
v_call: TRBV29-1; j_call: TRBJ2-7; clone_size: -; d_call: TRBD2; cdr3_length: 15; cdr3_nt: TGCAGCGTTGAAGAGCGGGGCCTAGCGGGCGACGAGCAGTACTTC; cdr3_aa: CSVEERGLAGDEQYF
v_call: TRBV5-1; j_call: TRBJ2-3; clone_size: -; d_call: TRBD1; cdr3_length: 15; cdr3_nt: TGCGCCAGCAGCACCGGGACAGGGGCTGGAGATACGCAGTATTTT; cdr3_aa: CASSTGTGAGDTQYF
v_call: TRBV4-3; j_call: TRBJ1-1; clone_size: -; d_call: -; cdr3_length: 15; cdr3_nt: TGCGCCAGCAGCCAAGACGGGAACAAGAACACTGAAGCTTTCTTT; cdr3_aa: CASSQDGNKNTEAFF
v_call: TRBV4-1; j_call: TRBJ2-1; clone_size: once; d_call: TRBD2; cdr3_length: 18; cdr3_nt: TGCGCCAGCAGCCAAACCCAAGGTAGCGGGGGGGTCTACAATGAGCAGTTCTTC; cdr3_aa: CASSQTQGSGGVYNEQFF
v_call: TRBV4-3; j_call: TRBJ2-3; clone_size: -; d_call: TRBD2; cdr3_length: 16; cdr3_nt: TGCGCCAGCAGCCAAGAGGCGGGGGGGCCGGGAGATACGCAGTATTTT; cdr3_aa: CASSQEAGGPGDTQYF
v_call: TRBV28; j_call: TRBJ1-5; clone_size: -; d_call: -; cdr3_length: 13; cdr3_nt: TGTGCCAGCAGCCCCGGTATCAATCAGCCCCAGCATTTT; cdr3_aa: CASSPGINQPQHF
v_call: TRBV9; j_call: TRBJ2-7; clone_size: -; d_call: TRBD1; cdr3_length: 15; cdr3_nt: TGTGCCAGCAGTAACCGGGACAGGGGGTCGTACGAGCAGTACTTC; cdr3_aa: CASSNRDRGSYEQYF
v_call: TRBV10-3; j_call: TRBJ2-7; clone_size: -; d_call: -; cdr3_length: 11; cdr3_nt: TGTGCCATCAGTGACTTTTACGAGCAGTACTTC; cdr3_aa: CAISDFYEQYF
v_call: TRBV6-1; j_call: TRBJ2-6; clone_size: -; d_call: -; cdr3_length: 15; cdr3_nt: TGTGCCAGCAGTGAAGAGGGGGCTGGGGCCAACGTCCTGACTTTC; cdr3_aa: CASSEEGAGANVLTF
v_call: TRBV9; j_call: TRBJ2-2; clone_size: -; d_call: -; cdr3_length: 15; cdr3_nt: TGTGCCAGCAGCGTGACGACACACCACACCGGGGAGCTGTTTTTT; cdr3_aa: CASSVTTHHTGELFF
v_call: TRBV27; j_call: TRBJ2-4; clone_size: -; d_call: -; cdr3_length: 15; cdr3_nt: TGTGCCAGCAGTATGGGAGCTCTAGCCAAAAACATTCAGTACTTC; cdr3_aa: CASSMGALAKNIQYF
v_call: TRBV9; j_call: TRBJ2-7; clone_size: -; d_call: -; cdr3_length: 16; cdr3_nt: TGTGCCAGCAGCACAGGCACCGGGACAAATTCCTACGAGCAGTACTTC; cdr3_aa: CASSTGTGTNSYEQYF
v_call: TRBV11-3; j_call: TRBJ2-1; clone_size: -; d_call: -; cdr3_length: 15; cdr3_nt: TGTGCCAGCAGCTTAGATCGGGGATCCTACAATGAGCAGTTCTTC; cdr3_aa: CASSLDRGSYNEQFF
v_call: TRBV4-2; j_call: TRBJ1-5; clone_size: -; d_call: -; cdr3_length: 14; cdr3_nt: TGTGCCAGCAGCCCCGGGACACAATCCGCGCCCCAGCATTTT; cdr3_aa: CASSPGTQSAPQHF
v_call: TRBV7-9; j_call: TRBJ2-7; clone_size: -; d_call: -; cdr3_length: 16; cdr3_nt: TGTGCCAGCAGCCCGGGCCTAGGGGGTGGCTTCCACGAGCAGTACTTC; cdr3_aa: CASSPGLGGGFHEQYF
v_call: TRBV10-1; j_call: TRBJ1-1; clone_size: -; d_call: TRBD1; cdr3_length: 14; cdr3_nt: TGCGCCAGCAGTGCAACCGGGACAGGCACTGAAGCTTTCTTT; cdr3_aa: CASSATGTGTEAFF
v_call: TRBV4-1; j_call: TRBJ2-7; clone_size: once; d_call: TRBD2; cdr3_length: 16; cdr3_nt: TGCGCCAGCAGCCAACCCCTAGCGGGGGGGCGGTACGAGCAGTACTTC; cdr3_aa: CASSQPLAGGRYEQYF
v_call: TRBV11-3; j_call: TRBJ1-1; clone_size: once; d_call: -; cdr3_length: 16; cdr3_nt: TGTGCCAGCAGCTCCACCGAGGGGGGGAGGAACACTGAAGCTTTCTTT; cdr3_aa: CASSSTEGGRNTEAFF
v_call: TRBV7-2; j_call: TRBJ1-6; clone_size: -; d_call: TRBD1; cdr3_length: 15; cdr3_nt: TGTGCCAGCAGCTTAGGAGGGACAGTAAGTTCACCCCTCCACTTT; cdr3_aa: CASSLGGTVSSPLHF
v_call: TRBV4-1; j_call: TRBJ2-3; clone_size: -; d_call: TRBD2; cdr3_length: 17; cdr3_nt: TGCGCCAGCAGCCAAGATTGGCGGGGGGGCCTCACAGATACGCAGTATTTT; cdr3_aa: CASSQDWRGGLTDTQYF